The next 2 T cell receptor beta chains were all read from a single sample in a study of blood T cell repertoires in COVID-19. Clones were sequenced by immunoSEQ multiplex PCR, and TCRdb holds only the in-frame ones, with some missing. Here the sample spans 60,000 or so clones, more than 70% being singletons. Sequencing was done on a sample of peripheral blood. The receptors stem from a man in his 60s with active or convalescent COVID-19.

CDR3 sequence: CASSEWTGRYQPQHF. The CDR3 region has the DNA TGTGCCAGCAGTGAATGGACAGGGAGGTATCAGCCCCAGCATTTT. The V and J genes are TRBV6-1 and TRBJ1-5; 8 bases are a match to TRBD1. Looked up from germline, CDR1 is MNHNS and CDR2 is SASEGT. Losses at the gene ends were 2 bases for V and 5 bases for J; bases not matched to a gene: 5. CDR3 length equals 15 residues.

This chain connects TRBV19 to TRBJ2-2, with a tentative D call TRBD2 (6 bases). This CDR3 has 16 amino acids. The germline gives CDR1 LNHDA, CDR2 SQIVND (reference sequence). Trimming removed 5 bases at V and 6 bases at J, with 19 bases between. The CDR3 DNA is TGTGCCAGTAGTTTCCCTCGGGGGACGTGGGCCGGGGAGCTGTTTTTT. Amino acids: CASSFPRGTWAGELFF.